This is a list of T cell receptor beta chains from one sample in a study of T cell responses to AZD1222 COVID-19 vaccine. The protocol was immunoSEQ multiplex PCR, while the TCRdb copy is restricted to in-frame clones and leaves out a portion. The data contain around 78,000 clones, roughly 91% of them singletons. Sequenced material: peripheral blood, taken on day 0 of AZD1222 vaccination. These receptors originate from an adult in good health. CDR3s include the opening cysteine and the closing phenylalanine or tryptophan. A D gene is named only where the DNA matches it firmly. Expanded clones get a size class; other rows say once, few or many, or leave the size out.

d_gene	v_gene	j_gene	abundance	CDR3aa	CDR3nt
.	TRBV6-5	TRBJ1-2	few	CASKGTNYGYTF	TGTGCCAGCAAGGGGACTAACTATGGCTACACCTTC
.	TRBV6-5	TRBJ1-2	.	CASRWGPPNYGYTF	TGTGCCAGCAGGTGGGGACCTCCTAACTATGGCTACACCTTC
.	TRBV19	TRBJ1-6	.	CASSMRGEGSPLHF	TGTGCCAGTAGTATGAGAGGGGAGGGGTCACCCCTCCACTTT
TRBD2	TRBV5-6	TRBJ2-7	.	CASSFASGGSGYF	TGTGCCAGCAGCTTTGCTAGCGGGGGTTCGGGATACTTC
.	TRBV10-3	TRBJ1-5	.	CAISLPLGGESNQPQHF	TGTGCCATCAGTCTACCCCTGGGGGGGGAGAGCAATCAGCCCCAGCATTTT
.	TRBV6-5	TRBJ1-1	.	CASRTTVNTEAFF	TGTGCCAGCAGAACGACGGTGAACACTGAAGCTTTCTTT
TRBD1	TRBV2	TRBJ1-2	.	CASSEQGVRGYTF	TGTGCCAGCAGCGAACAGGGGGTACGGGGCTACACCTTC
.	TRBV12-3/TRBV12-4	TRBJ1-2	.	CASSLTFYTF	TGTGCCAGCAGTTTAACATTCTACACCTTC
TRBD1	TRBV5-1	TRBJ1-1	few	CASSSEGTGGGTEAFF	TGCGCCAGCAGCTCGGAGGGGACAGGAGGAGGGACTGAAGCTTTCTTT
.	TRBV12-3/TRBV12-4	TRBJ2-7	.	CASSFEGGNEQYF	TGTGCCAGCAGTTTTGAGGGCGGGAACGAGCAGTACTTC
.	TRBV6-4	TRBJ1-2	.	CASSVSVFSGYTF	TGTGCCAGCAGTGTCTCCGTATTTAGTGGCTACACCTTC
.	TRBV9	TRBJ2-2	.	CASSVTGTNTGELFF	TGTGCCAGCAGCGTAACAGGAACGAACACCGGGGAGCTGTTTTTT
TRBD1	TRBV4-1	TRBJ1-1	.	CASRHRQGGNTEAFF	TGCGCCAGCAGACATAGACAGGGGGGGAACACTGAAGCTTTCTTT
.	TRBV30	TRBJ1-2	.	CAWMGTNYGYTF	TGTGCCTGGATGGGGACTAACTATGGCTACACCTTC
.	TRBV6-4	TRBJ2-3	.	CASSPTGSTDTQYF	TGCGCCAGCAGCCCGACTGGAAGCACAGATACGCAGTATTTT
TRBD1	TRBV11-3	TRBJ2-4	.	CASSPGQGDIQYF	TGTGCCAGCAGCCCAGGACAGGGAGACATTCAGTACTTC
TRBD1	TRBV5-5	TRBJ1-5	.	CASSRDRGFNQPQHF	TGTGCCAGCAGTCGGGACAGGGGGTTCAATCAGCCCCAGCATTTT
TRBD1	TRBV28	TRBJ1-5	.	CASPPTGLSQPQHF	TGTGCCAGCCCCCCGACAGGGTTGAGTCAGCCCCAGCATTTT
.	TRBV12-3/TRBV12-4	TRBJ1-1	.	CASSLSPLTEAFF	TGTGCCAGCAGTTTATCCCCATTAACTGAAGCTTTCTTT
.	TRBV19	TRBJ1-2	.	CASSIGPAADYGYTF	TGTGCCAGTAGTATCGGCCCAGCAGCAGACTATGGCTACACCTTC
.	TRBV5-1	TRBJ1-2	.	CASSLRPETNYGYTF	TGCGCCAGCAGCTTGCGACCAGAGACTAACTATGGCTACACCTTC
TRBD1	TRBV19	TRBJ1-6	.	CASSIFQGAESPLHF	TGTGCCAGTAGTATCTTTCAGGGGGCAGAATCACCCCTCCACTTT
.	TRBV5-1	TRBJ1-1	once	CASSLTGAQSLNTEAFF	TGCGCCAGCAGCTTGACCGGGGCCCAGTCATTGAACACTGAAGCTTTCTTT
TRBD1	TRBV6-5	TRBJ1-6	.	CASSYQDRLRNSPLHF	TGTGCCAGCAGTTACCAGGACAGGCTTAGGAATTCACCCCTCCACTTT
.	TRBV18	TRBJ1-1	.	CASSPTRNTEAFF	TGTGCCAGCTCACCTACCAGGAACACTGAAGCTTTCTTT
TRBD1	TRBV7-2	TRBJ1-1	.	CASSSYRGLGTEAFF	TGTGCCAGCAGCTCCTACAGGGGGCTCGGCACTGAAGCTTTCTTT
.	TRBV7-9	TRBJ1-1	.	CASSFSGRPFF	TGTGCCAGCAGCTTTTCCGGTCGGCCTTTCTTT
.	TRBV6-5	TRBJ2-1	.	CASSYLSSYNEQFF	TGTGCCAGCAGTTACCTGAGCTCCTACAATGAGCAGTTCTTC
.	TRBV9	TRBJ1-6	.	CASSKGGGPLHF	TGTGCCAGCAGCAAAGGTGGGGGACCCCTCCACTTT
.	TRBV19	TRBJ1-1	once	CASSTTSRGNTEAFF	TGTGCCAGTAGCACGACCTCGCGGGGAAACACTGAAGCTTTCTTT
.	TRBV7-9	TRBJ1-6	.	CASSLVSAVNSPLHF	TGTGCCAGCAGCTTAGTTTCAGCGGTAAATTCACCCCTCCACTTT
TRBD2	TRBV29-1	TRBJ2-7	once	CSASGLAGYEQYF	TGCAGCGCTTCGGGACTAGCGGGGTACGAGCAGTACTTC
TRBD1	TRBV5-5	TRBJ1-6	.	CASSFNRDRASPLHF	TGTGCCAGCAGCTTTAACCGGGACAGGGCTTCACCCCTCCACTTT
TRBD1	TRBV11-2	TRBJ2-7	.	CASSFRTGDYEQYF	TGTGCCAGCAGCTTCCGGACAGGGGATTACGAGCAGTACTTC
.	TRBV11-2	TRBJ1-2	.	CASSLGGANYGYTF	TGTGCCAGCAGCTTGGGGGGAGCTAACTATGGCTACACCTTC
.	TRBV11-2	TRBJ2-1	.	CASSHQGGRDNEQFF	TGTGCCAGCAGCCATCAAGGAGGCCGAGACAATGAGCAGTTCTTC
TRBD2	TRBV27	TRBJ2-7	.	CASSLAGGAYEQYF	TGTGCCAGCAGTTTAGCGGGGGGTGCCTACGAGCAGTACTTC
.	TRBV29-1	TRBJ1-1	.	CSVEDYGGKNTEAFF	TGCAGCGTTGAAGATTATGGAGGAAAGAACACTGAAGCTTTCTTT
.	TRBV21-1	TRBJ1-4	.	CASSIPSENEKLFF	TGTGCCAGCAGCATCCCCAGTGAGAATGAAAAACTGTTTTTT
.	TRBV29-1	TRBJ2-3	.	CSVEPFLDSGTDTQYF	TGCAGCGTTGAACCCTTTCTGGATAGCGGCACAGATACGCAGTATTTT
.	TRBV10-3	TRBJ1-1	.	CAIGTVEAFF	TGTGCCATCGGGACGGTTGAAGCTTTCTTT
.	TRBV11-2	TRBJ2-3	.	CASSLEAGMDTQYF	TGTGCCAGCAGCTTAGAGGCGGGGATGGATACGCAGTATTTT
.	TRBV6-5	TRBJ2-1	.	CASSLVVDGKNEQFF	TGTGCCAGCAGTTTGGTGGTGGACGGGAAGAATGAGCAGTTCTTC
.	TRBV5-3	TRBJ2-3	.	CARSFPRQSTDTQYF	TGTGCCAGAAGCTTCCCTAGGCAGAGCACAGATACGCAGTATTTT
TRBD1	TRBV5-1	TRBJ1-6	.	CASSLVGTGANSPLHF	TGCGCCAGCAGCTTGGTAGGGACAGGGGCTAATTCACCCCTCCACTTT
.	TRBV5-5	TRBJ2-1	.	CASSKETGLAPYNEQFF	TGTGCCAGCAGTAAAGAGACGGGACTTGCGCCCTACAATGAGCAGTTCTTC
.	TRBV5-4	TRBJ1-3	.	CASSLAGENTIYF	TGTGCCAGCAGCCTGGCAGGGGAGAACACCATATATTTT
.	TRBV6-5	TRBJ2-7	.	CASSNPFGTAYEQYF	TGTGCCAGCAGTAACCCCTTCGGCACCGCCTACGAGCAGTACTTC
TRBD1	TRBV19	TRBJ2-7	.	CASSSGTGGYEQYF	TGTGCCAGTAGTTCCGGGACAGGGGGCTACGAGCAGTACTTC
.	TRBV24-1	TRBJ1-1	.	CATSQGLSTEAFF	TGTGCCACCAGTCAGGGGCTGAGCACTGAAGCTTTCTTT
.	TRBV27	TRBJ2-3	.	CASSLIGGSGTDTQYF	TGTGCCAGCAGTTTAATAGGTGGGAGCGGCACAGATACGCAGTATTTT
.	TRBV5-4	TRBJ1-2	.	CASSVSPTNYGYTF	TGTGCCAGCAGCGTGAGCCCAACAAACTATGGCTACACCTTC
.	TRBV18	TRBJ2-7	.	CASSPPVRSGSYEQYF	TGTGCCAGCTCACCACCAGTGCGTTCCGGCTCCTACGAGCAGTACTTC
.	TRBV19	TRBJ2-7	.	CASSPGGQPSYEQYF	TGTGCCAGTAGTCCCGGGGGACAGCCCTCGTACGAGCAGTACTTC
TRBD1	TRBV13	TRBJ1-1	.	CATRGSTEGAFF	TGTGCCACCAGGGGGTCCACCGAGGGTGCTTTCTTT